This is a list of T cell receptor beta chains from one sample in a study of CD4 T cells in relation to SARS-CoV-2 and coronaviruses. Sequencing used immunoSEQ multiplex PCR; TCRdb keeps in-frame clones, though not all of them. The table records about 26,000 clones, around 75% of them present only once. The antigens of these receptors remain unknown. What was sequenced was CD4+ T cells from PBMCs, cultured in vitro. The source of these receptors is a human donor in good health. Both conserved end residues are part of each CDR3. D genes are given only for firm matches. A row's size may be missing; if present it is once, few, many or a size class.

j_gene,abundance,v_gene,d_gene,CDR3aa,CDR3nt
TRBJ2-1,-,TRBV4-1,-,CASAPSSATYNEQFF,TGCGCCAGCGCCCCCTCTAGCGCCACCTACAATGAGCAGTTCTTC
TRBJ1-1,-,TRBV30,-,CAWSGFAWTEAFF,TGTGCCTGGAGTGGGTTCGCCTGGACTGAAGCTTTCTTT
TRBJ2-3,-,TRBV19,TRBD2,CASKPSGGQSTDTQYF,TGTGCCAGTAAGCCTAGCGGGGGGCAAAGCACAGATACGCAGTATTTT
TRBJ2-7,-,TRBV5-5,TRBD1,CASSWGTGSYEQYF,TGTGCCAGCAGCTGGGGGACAGGGTCCTACGAGCAGTACTTC
TRBJ1-2,few,TRBV7-3,TRBD1,CASSIGTGEEGYTF,TGTGCCAGCAGCATCGGGACAGGGGAGGAAGGCTACACCTTC
TRBJ1-3,-,TRBV19,-,CASSIGAGSGNTIYF,TGTGCCAGTAGTATAGGGGCCGGGTCCGGAAACACCATATATTTT
TRBJ2-5,-,TRBV18,-,CASSSRSLAEQTQYF,TGTGCCAGCTCGTCACGATCCCTAGCTGAGCAGACCCAGTACTTC
TRBJ2-2,few,TRBV4-1,-,CASSHGGAPPNTGELFF,TGCGCCAGCAGCCATGGGGGCGCGCCTCCGAACACCGGGGAGCTGTTTTTT
TRBJ1-2,-,TRBV19,TRBD1,CASSVGQGKYGYTF,TGTGCCAGTAGTGTTGGACAGGGGAAGTATGGCTACACCTTC
TRBJ2-7,-,TRBV11-2,-,CASSLTRGARDEQYF,TGTGCCAGCAGCTTGACCCGGGGCGCCCGGGACGAGCAGTACTTC
TRBJ1-2,few,TRBV9,TRBD1,CASSVGQNYGYTF,TGTGCCAGCAGCGTGGGACAGAACTATGGCTACACCTTC
TRBJ2-7,-,TRBV6-5,TRBD1,CASKRTGFSYEQYF,TGTGCCAGCAAAAGGACAGGGTTCTCCTACGAGCAGTACTTC
TRBJ2-3,-,TRBV2,-,CASSPSGTVQYF,TGTGCCAGCAGCCCCTCAGGTACTGTGCAGTATTTT
TRBJ2-5,few,TRBV11-3,-,CASSPGPGTQYF,TGTGCCAGCAGCCCGGGGCCAGGGACCCAGTACTTC
TRBJ1-2,-,TRBV6-5,-,CASRPTLGAYGYTF,TGTGCCAGCAGGCCAACACTGGGGGCCTATGGCTACACCTTC
TRBJ2-3,few,TRBV11-3,-,CASSSGDTQYF,TGTGCCAGCAGCTCTGGAGATACGCAGTATTTT
TRBJ2-6,-,TRBV4-3,-,CASSQGGPASEANVLTF,TGCGCCAGCAGCCAAGGGGGCCCAGCCTCTGAGGCCAACGTCCTGACTTTC
TRBJ2-5,-,TRBV5-8,-,CASSPYGLTQETQYF,TGTGCCAGCAGCCCCTACGGACTGACCCAAGAGACCCAGTACTTC
TRBJ2-7,-,TRBV5-6,-,CASSLVGLGEQYF,TGTGCCAGCAGCTTGGTGGGTCTAGGGGAGCAGTACTTC
TRBJ1-2,-,TRBV3-1/TRBV3-2,-,CASSHQRTANYGYTF,TGTGCCAGCAGCCATCAACGGACAGCTAACTATGGCTACACCTTC
TRBJ1-3,few,TRBV19,-,CASSPRSGPPYRNTIYF,TGTGCCAGTAGTCCACGTTCAGGTCCTCCTTATCGAAACACCATATATTTT
TRBJ2-3,-,TRBV4-1,-,CASSRGRGGTDTQYF,TGCGCCAGCAGCCGGGGTCGTGGCGGCACAGATACGCAGTATTTT
TRBJ2-7,-,TRBV4-2,TRBD2,CASSPAATREEGEQYF,TGTGCCAGCAGCCCAGCTGCCACGCGGGAGGAGGGCGAGCAGTACTTC
TRBJ2-7,-,TRBV30,-,CAWSVMEQAIYEQYF,TGTGCCTGGAGTGTAATGGAACAGGCGATTTACGAGCAGTACTTC
TRBJ1-4,-,TRBV5-1,TRBD1,CASRSGTGNEKLFF,TGCGCCAGCCGGAGCGGGACAGGGAATGAAAAACTGTTTTTT
TRBJ2-7,few,TRBV4-2,TRBD1,CASSQGTGTYEQYF,TGTGCCAGCAGCCAAGGGACAGGGACCTACGAGCAGTACTTC
TRBJ2-3,-,TRBV2,-,CASSITGDTQYF,TGTGCCAGCAGCATTACCGGGGATACGCAGTATTTT
TRBJ2-2,once,TRBV9,TRBD2,CASSVASGGANTGELFF,TGTGCCAGCAGCGTAGCTAGCGGGGGGGCCAACACCGGGGAGCTGTTTTTT
TRBJ2-7,few,TRBV7-9,-,CASSPRGSSSYEQYF,TGTGCCAGCAGTCCCAGGGGCTCTAGCTCCTACGAGCAGTACTTC
TRBJ1-2,-,TRBV7-6,-,CASSPDDRYGYTF,TGTGCCAGCAGCCCCGACGACCGCTATGGCTACACCTTC
TRBJ1-2,few,TRBV6-4,-,CASSDSGVGYTF,TGTGCCAGCAGTGACTCCGGGGTAGGCTACACCTTC
TRBJ2-2,-,TRBV12-3/TRBV12-4,-,CASSSREPGELFF,TGTGCCAGCAGTTCCCGGGAGCCCGGGGAGCTGTTTTTT